The present TCR beta chain was sequenced within a study of blood T cell repertoires in COVID-19. Original processing methods: How many nucleated cells were present was estimated from reference gene primer amplification. TCRdb keeps only in-frame clones here, not all; method: immunoSEQ multiplex PCR. V and J calls plus clone size are reproduced from that table; the DNA served to infer D and trimming. The sample includes roughly 100,000 clones, almost 85% of them seen just once. Trimming stripped 0 bases from V and 0 bases from J, with 14 bases between. This CDR3 has 17 residues. Looked up from germline, CDR1 is MNHEY and CDR2 is SMNVEV (reference sequence).

J is TRBJ1-2 and V is TRBV27, with D uncertain. This sequence originates from a middle-aged man with active or convalescent COVID-19. Sequenced material: peripheral blood. CDR3 nucleotide sequence: TGTGCCAGCAGTTTATCGTCTGGGCACCTCACTAACTATGGCTACACCTTC. Residues: CASSLSSGHLTNYGYTF.